This TCR beta chain was sequenced in a study of cytomegalovirus exposure and HLA in healthy donors. Across the study: Early on, a data release was issued that held roughly 80 million unique TCRs from HLA-typed donors. Membership in the Caucasian-associated ancestry cluster was found for 81% of about 430 genotyped donors. Study-wide results and limits: Evidence from a later analysis indicated that most CMV-associated TCR beta chains looked HLA-restricted. Reported findings show TCR beta sequences accurately forecast HLA-A and HLA-B alleles in most subjects.

Both 60 Vbeta primers and 13 Jbeta primers went into the PCR. Measured with immunoSEQ multiplex PCR; TCRdb has only the in-frame clones, and not every one. The sample lists 95,000 to 150,000 clones; more than 60% were seen once. V trimming: 3 bases; J trimming: 6 bases; junction bases outside the gene matches: 9. CDR1 and CDR2 (germline): KGHSH, LQKENI. The CDR3 consists of 15 residues. On this clone itself: The antigen is undetermined.

The gene calls are TRBV18 and TRBJ1-1; 8 bases are shared with TRBD1. The sequence came from a man aged 18 to 30 in good health and CMV-seronegative. Sequenced: PBMCs. The CDR3 DNA follows: TGTGCCAGCTCACCCCTCGGACAGGGTAAGGCTGAAGCTTTCTTT. It codes for CASSPLGQGKAEAFF.